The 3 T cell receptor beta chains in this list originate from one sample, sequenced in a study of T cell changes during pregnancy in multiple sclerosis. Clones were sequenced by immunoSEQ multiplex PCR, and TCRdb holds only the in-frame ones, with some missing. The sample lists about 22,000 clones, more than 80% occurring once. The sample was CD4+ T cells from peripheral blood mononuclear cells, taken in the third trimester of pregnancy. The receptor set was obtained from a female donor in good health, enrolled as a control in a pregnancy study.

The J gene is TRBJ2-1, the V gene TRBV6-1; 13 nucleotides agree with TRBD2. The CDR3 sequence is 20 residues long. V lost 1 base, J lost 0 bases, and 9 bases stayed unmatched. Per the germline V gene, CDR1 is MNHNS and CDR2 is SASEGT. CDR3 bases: TGTGCCAGCAGTGAAGTTGGGACTAGCGGGGTTTCGAGCTCCTACAATGAGCAGTTCTTC. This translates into CASSEVGTSGVSSSYNEQFF.

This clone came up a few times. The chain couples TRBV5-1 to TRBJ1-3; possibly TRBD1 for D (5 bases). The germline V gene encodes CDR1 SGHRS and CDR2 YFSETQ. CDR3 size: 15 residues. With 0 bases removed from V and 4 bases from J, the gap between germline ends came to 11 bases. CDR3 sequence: CASSLATGPGNTIYF. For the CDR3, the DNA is TGCGCCAGCAGCTTGGCCACAGGACCAGGAAACACCATATATTTT.

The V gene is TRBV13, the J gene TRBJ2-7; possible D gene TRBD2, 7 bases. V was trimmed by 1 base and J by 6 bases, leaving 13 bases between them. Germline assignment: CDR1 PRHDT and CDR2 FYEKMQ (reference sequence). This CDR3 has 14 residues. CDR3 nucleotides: TGTGCCAGCAGCTTAGAGGGGGGGCAGGGCGAGCAGTACTTC. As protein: CASSLEGGQGEQYF. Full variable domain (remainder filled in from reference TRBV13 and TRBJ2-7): AAGVIQSPRHLIKEKRETATLKCYPIPRHDTVYWYQQGPGQDPQFLISFYEKMQSDKGSIPDRFSAQQFSDYHSELNMSSLELGDSALYFCASSLEGGQGEQYFGPGTRLTVT.